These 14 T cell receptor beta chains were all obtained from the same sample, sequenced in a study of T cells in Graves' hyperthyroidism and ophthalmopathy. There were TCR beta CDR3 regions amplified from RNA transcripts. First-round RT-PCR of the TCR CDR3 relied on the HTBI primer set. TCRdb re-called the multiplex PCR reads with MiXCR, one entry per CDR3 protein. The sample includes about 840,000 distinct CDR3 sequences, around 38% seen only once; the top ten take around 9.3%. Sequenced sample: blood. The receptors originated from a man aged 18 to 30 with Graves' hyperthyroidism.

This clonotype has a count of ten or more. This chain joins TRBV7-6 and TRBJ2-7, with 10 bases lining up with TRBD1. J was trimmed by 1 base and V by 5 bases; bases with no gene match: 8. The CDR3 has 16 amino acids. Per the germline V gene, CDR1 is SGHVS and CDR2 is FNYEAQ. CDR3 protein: CASSPGQGGWSYEQYF. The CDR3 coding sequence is TGTGCCAGCAGCCCCGGACAGGGGGGATGGTCCTACGAGCAGTACTTC.

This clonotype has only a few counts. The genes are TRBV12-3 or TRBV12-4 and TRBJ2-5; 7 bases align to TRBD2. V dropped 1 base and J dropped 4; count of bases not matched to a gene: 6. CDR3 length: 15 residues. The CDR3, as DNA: TGTGCCAGCAGTTTAGGAGGGAGGGGCCCAGAGACCCAGTACTTC. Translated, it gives CASSLGGRGPETQYF.

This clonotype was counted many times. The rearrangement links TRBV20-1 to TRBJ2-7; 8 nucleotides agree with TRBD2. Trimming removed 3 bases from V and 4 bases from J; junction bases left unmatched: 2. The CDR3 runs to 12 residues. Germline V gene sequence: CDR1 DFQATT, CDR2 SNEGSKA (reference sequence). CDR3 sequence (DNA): TGCAGTGCTAGCGGGAGGGGGTACGAGCAGTACTTC. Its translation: CSASGRGYEQYF.

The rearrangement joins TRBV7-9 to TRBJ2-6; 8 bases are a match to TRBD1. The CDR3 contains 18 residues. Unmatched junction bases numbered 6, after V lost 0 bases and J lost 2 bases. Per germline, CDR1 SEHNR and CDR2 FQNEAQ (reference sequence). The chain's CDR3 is CASSLAVRGRAGANVLTF. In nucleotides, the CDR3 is TGTGCCAGCAGCTTAGCTGTCAGGGGGCGCGCTGGGGCCAACGTCCTGACTTTC. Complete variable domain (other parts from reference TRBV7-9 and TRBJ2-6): DTGVSQNPRHKITKRGQNVTFRCDPISEHNRLYWYRQTLGQGPEFLTYFQNEAQLEKSRLLSDRFSAERPKGSFSTLEIQRTEQGDSAMYLCASSLAVRGRAGANVLTFGAGSRLTVL.

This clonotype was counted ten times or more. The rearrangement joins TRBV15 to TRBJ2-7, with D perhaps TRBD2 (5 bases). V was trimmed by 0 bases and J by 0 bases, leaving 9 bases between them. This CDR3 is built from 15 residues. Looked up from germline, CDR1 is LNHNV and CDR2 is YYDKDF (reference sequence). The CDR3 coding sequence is TGTGCCACCAGCAGAGAACCTGGGAGCTCCTACGAGCAGTACTTC. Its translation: CATSREPGSSYEQYF.

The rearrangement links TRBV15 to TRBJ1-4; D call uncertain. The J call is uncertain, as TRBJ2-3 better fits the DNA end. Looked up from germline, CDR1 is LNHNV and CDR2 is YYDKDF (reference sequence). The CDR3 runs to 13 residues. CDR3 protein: CATSRDLTDTQYF. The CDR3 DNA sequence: TGTGCCACCAGCAGAGACCTCACAGATACGCAGTATTTT.

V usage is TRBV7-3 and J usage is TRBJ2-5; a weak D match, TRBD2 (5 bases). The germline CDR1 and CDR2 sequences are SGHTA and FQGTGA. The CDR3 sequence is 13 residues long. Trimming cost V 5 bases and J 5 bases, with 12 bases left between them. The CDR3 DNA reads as TGTGCCAGCAGCATAGAGGGAGAGGAGACCCAGTACTTC. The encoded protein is CASSIEGEETQYF.

The CDR3 region is CASSLAQGAWTGELFF. DNA of the CDR3: TGCGCCAGCAGCTTGGCCCAGGGGGCTTGGACCGGGGAGCTGTTTTTT. The chain joins TRBV5-1 to TRBJ2-2; 8 bases fit TRBD1. This CDR3 is built from 16 residues. Germline assignment: CDR1 SGHRS and CDR2 YFSETQ. The ends lost 0 bases at V and 5 bases at J; junction bases unmatched: 6.

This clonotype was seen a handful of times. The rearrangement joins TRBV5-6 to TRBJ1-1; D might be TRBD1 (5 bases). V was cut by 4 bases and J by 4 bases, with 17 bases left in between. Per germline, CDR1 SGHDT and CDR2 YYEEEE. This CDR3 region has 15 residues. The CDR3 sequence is CASSLRWGIFTEAFF. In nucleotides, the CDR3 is TGTGCCAGCAGCCTCAGATGGGGCATCTTCACTGAAGCTTTCTTT.

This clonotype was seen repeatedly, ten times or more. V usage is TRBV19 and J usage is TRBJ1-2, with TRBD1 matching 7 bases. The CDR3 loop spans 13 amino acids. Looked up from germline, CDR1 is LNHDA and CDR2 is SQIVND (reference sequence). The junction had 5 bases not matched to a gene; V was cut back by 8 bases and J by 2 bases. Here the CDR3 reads CASGTERNYGYTF. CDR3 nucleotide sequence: TGTGCCAGTGGGACAGAGAGAAACTATGGCTACACCTTC.

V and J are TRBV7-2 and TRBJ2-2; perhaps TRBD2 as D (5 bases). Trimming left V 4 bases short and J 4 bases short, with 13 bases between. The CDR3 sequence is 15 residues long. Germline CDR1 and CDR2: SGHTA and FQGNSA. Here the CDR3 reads CASSSLRERTGELFF. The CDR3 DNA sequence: TGTGCCAGCAGCTCCTTAAGGGAGCGCACCGGGGAGCTGTTTTTT. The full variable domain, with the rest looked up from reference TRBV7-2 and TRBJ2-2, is GAGVSQSPSNKVTEKGKDVELRCDPISGHTALYWYRQSLGQGLEFLIYFQGNSAPDKSGLPSDRFSAERTGGSVSTLTIQRTQQEDSAVYLCASSSLRERTGELFFGEGSRLTVL.

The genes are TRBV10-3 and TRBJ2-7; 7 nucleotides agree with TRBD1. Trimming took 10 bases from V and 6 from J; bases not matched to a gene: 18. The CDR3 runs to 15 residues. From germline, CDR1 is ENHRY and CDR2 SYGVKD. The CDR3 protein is CASREIRDSRIEQYF. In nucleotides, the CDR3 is TGTGCCAGCAGAGAGATACGGGACAGCCGCATCGAGCAGTACTTC.

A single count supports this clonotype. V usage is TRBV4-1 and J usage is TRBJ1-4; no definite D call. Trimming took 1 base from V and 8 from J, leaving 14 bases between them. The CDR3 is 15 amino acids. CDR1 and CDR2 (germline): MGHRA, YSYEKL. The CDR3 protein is CASSQGERLSEKLFF. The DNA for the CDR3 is TGCGCCAGCAGCCAAGGAGAGAGATTGAGCGAAAAACTGTTTTTT.

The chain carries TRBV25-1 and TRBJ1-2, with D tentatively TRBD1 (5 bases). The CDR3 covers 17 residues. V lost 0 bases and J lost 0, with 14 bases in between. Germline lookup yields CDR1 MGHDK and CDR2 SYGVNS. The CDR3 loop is CASSEYSSVTANYGYTF. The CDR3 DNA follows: TGTGCCAGCAGTGAATATAGCAGCGTGACAGCTAACTATGGCTACACCTTC.